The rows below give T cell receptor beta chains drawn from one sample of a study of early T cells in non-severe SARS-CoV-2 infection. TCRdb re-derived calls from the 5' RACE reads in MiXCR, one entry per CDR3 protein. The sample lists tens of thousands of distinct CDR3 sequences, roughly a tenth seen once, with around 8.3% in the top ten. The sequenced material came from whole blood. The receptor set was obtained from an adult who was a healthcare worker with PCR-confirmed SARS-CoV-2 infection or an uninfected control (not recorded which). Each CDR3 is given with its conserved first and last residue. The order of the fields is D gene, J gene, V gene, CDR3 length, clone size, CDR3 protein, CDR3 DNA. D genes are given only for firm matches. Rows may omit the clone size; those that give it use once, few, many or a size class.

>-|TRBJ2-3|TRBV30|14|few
CAWTPGLNTDTQYF
TGTGCCTGGACTCCGGGACTTAACACAGATACGCAGTATTTT
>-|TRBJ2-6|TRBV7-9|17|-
CASSPTRALRGANVLTF
TGTGCCAGCAGCCCTACCCGGGCACTGAGGGGGGCCAACGTCCTGACTTTC
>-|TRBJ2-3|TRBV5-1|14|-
CASSIQEGTDTQYF
TGCGCCAGCAGCATCCAAGAAGGCACAGATACGCAGTATTTT
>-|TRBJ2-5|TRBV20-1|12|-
CSAVPRQETQYF
TGCAGTGCTGTCCCCCGGCAAGAGACCCAGTACTTC
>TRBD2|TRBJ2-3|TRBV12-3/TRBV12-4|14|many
CASSLAGLLDTQYF
TGTGCCAGCAGTCTAGCGGGCCTGCTGGATACGCAGTATTTT
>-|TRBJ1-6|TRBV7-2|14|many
CASSLDPGGKSLHF
TGTGCCAGCAGCTTAGATCCGGGAGGGAAATCCCTCCACTTT
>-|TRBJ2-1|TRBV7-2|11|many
CASAAYNEQFF
TGTGCCTCAGCGGCCTACAATGAGCAGTTCTTC
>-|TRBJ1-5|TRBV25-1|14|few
CASSVEGNNQPQHF
TGTGCCAGCAGTGTCGAGGGAAACAATCAGCCCCAGCATTTT
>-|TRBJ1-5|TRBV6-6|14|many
CASSYQGDNQPQHF
TGTGCCAGCAGTTACCAAGGCGATAATCAGCCCCAGCATTTT
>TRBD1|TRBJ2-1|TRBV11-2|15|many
CASSSFQDRVSEQFF
TGTGCCAGCAGCTCGTTCCAGGACAGGGTCAGTGAGCAGTTCTTC
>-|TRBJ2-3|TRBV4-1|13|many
CASSQENTDTQYF
TGCGCCAGCAGCCAAGAGAACACAGATACGCAGTATTTT
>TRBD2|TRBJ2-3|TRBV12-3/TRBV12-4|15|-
CASSFSGTSTDTQYF
TGTGCCAGCAGTTTCAGCGGGACGAGCACAGATACGCAGTATTTT
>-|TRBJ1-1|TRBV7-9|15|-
CASSLVGRLNTEAFF
TGTGCCAGCAGCTTAGTGGGACGGTTGAACACTGAAGCTTTCTTT
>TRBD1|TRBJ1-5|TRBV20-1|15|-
CSARHRGTGNQPQHF
TGCAGTGCTAGACACCGAGGGACAGGCAATCAGCCCCAGCATTTT
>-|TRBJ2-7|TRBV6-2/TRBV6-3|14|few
CASSGRSVPYEQYF
TGTGCCAGCAGTGGCCGCAGCGTCCCCTACGAGCAGTACTTC
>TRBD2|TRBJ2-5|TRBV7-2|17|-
CASSQVSSGGAGETQYF
TGTGCCAGCAGCCAAGTCTCTAGCGGGGGGGCAGGAGAGACCCAGTACTTC
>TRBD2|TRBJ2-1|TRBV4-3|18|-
CASSQALTSGTLMDEQFF
TGCGCCAGCAGCCAAGCCCTGACTAGCGGGACGTTAATGGATGAGCAGTTCTTC
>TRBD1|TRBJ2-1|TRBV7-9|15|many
CASSLRDRGHNEQFF
TGTGCCAGCAGCTTAAGGGACAGGGGGCACAATGAGCAGTTCTTC
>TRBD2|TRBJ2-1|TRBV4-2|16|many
CASSQAGGSRGNEQFF
TGTGCCAGCAGCCAAGCAGGCGGGAGCAGAGGAAATGAGCAGTTCTTC
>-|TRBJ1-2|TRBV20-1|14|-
CSARVLRVGYGYTF
TGCAGTGCTAGAGTATTAAGGGTGGGCTATGGCTACACCTTC
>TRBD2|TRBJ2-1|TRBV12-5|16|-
CASCPTYSGSYNEQFF
TGTGCTAGTTGCCCAACCTATAGCGGGTCCTACAATGAGCAGTTCTTC
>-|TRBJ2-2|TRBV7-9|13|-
CASSSFSGGELFF
TGTGCCAGCAGCTCATTCTCCGGCGGGGAGCTGTTTTTT
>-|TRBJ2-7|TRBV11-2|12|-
CASSLEPYEQYF
TGTGCCAGCAGCTTAGAACCCTACGAGCAGTACTTC